These 14 T cell receptor beta chains were sequenced from one sample in a study of vaccination and CD4 T cells after COVID-19. Sequencing of DNA taken from cultured CD4+ T cells relied on the Oncomine TCR Beta short-read assay. TCRdb re-derived calls from the PCR reads in MiXCR, one entry per CDR3 protein. The repertoire holds fewer than 20,000 distinct CDR3 sequences, with around two thirds as singletons. Treatment: approximately nine-day PBMC culture with coronavirus spike peptide pools or control peptides (ViraFEST assay). These receptors have no identified antigens. The specimen sequenced was CD4+ T cells from blood, cultured in vitro. The receptors derive from a human donor who had recovered from COVID-19.

The chain is built from TRBV10-1 and TRBJ2-7, with TRBD1 matching over 9 bases. The J segment lost 3 bases and the V segment lost 4 bases, leaving 7 bases of the junction unmatched. This CDR3 region has 15 residues. Germline V lookup: CDR1 WNHNN, CDR2 SYGVQD (reference sequence). The CDR3 reads CASSGLQGAFYEQYF. The DNA of the CDR3 is TGCGCCAGCAGTGGGTTACAGGGGGCCTTCTACGAGCAGTACTTC.

The chain uses TRBV28 and TRBJ2-1; weak D call: TRBD1 (6 bases). Trimming took 2 bases from V and 4 from J, leaving 12 bases between them. The CDR3 consists of 15 residues. Germline lookup yields CDR1 MDHEN and CDR2 SYDVKM. CDR3 region: CASSLGDNRYNEQFF. The CDR3 DNA follows: TGTGCCAGCAGTTTAGGGGACAATCGATACAATGAGCAGTTCTTC.

This clonotype was observed a few times. The rearrangement links TRBV6-1 to TRBJ1-2; 7 bases align to TRBD1. Germline CDR1 and CDR2: MNHNS and SASEGT. This CDR3 is 14 amino acids long. Trimming took 7 bases from V and 8 from J; bases not matched to a gene: 13. CDR3 protein: CASTLGLGTDGYTF. CDR3 nucleotide sequence: TGTGCCAGCACCTTGGGACTAGGGACAGACGGCTACACCTTC.

The rearrangement joins TRBV6-1 to TRBJ2-7; 7 bases match TRBD1. J gave up 2 bases and V 4 bases, and 5 bases lay outside the gene matches. This CDR3 comprises 14 residues. Germline-derived CDR1 and CDR2 are MNHNS and SASEGT. Here the CDR3 reads CASSAYRGAYEQYF. CDR3 bases: TGTGCCAGCAGTGCTTACAGGGGAGCCTACGAGCAGTACTTC.

This sequence joins TRBV19 and TRBJ2-3; D gene unclear. Germline CDR1 LNHDA, CDR2 SQIVND (reference sequence). The CDR3 loop spans 12 amino acids. Trimming took 3 bases from V and 3 from J, leaving 4 bases between them. The CDR3 loop reads CASSMSTDTQYF. Written as DNA, the CDR3 is TGTGCCAGTAGTATGAGTACAGATACGCAGTATTTT.

The chain carries TRBV20-1 and TRBJ2-5, with 10 bases fitting TRBD2. The CDR3 totals 16 residues. Germline assignment: CDR1 DFQATT and CDR2 SNEGSKA (reference sequence). The trim removed 5 bases at V and 7 bases at J, leaving 16 bases unmatched. This CDR3 reads CSAERRGTSVKGTQYF. The CDR3, as DNA: TGCAGTGCTGAACGACGGGGGACTAGCGTCAAGGGGACCCAGTACTTC.

This clonotype was seen just once. The chain joins TRBV28 to TRBJ1-2; 7 bases line up with TRBD1. CDR1 MDHEN and CDR2 SYDVKM come from the germline V gene. The ends lost 6 bases at V and 4 bases at J; junction bases unmatched: 5. The CDR3 runs 13 residues. The CDR3 coding sequence is TGTGCCAGCAGCGTCGGGACAGCCTATGGCTACACCTTC. This sequence encodes CASSVGTAYGYTF.

This clonotype has just one count. This chain links TRBV7-2 with TRBJ2-7; 10 bases map to TRBD1. The CDR3 consists of 14 residues. V shed 7 bases, J shed 5 bases, and the junction held 8 bases outside the gene matches. Germline CDR1 is SGHTA and CDR2 is FQGNSA. CDR3 sequence: CASTTDRGRHEQYF. The CDR3 DNA follows: TGTGCCAGCACCACAGACAGGGGGCGACACGAGCAGTACTTC. Drawing the rest from reference TRBV7-2 and TRBJ2-7, the complete variable domain is GAGVSQSPSNKVTEKGKDVELRCDPISGHTALYWYRQSLGQGLEFLIYFQGNSAPDKSGLPSDRFSAERTGGSVSTLTIQRTQQEDSAVYLCASTTDRGRHEQYFGPGTRLTVT.

Comments on this clonotype: At one end, the junction sequence differs from germline, possibly due to a read error. The V gene is TRBV20-1, the J gene TRBJ1-1; D is perhaps TRBD1 (5 bases). The CDR3 has 11 residues. CDR1 and CDR2 (germline): DFQATT, SNEGSKA (reference sequence). This CDR3 is CTATSYGGRDF. In DNA, the CDR3 is TGCACTGCGACATCCTACGGGGGACGGGATTTT.

V is TRBV20-1 and J is TRBJ1-1; tentative D call: TRBD1 (6 bases). V shed 3 bases and J shed 2 bases, with 19 bases lying between them. The V gene's germline CDR1 is DFQATT and CDR2 SNEGSKA (reference sequence). This CDR3 region has 16 residues. DNA of the CDR3: TGCAGTGCTAGGGGAATTACCGGGACACCAAACACTGAAGCTTTCTTT. Amino acid sequence: CSARGITGTPNTEAFF.

This sequence joins TRBV7-2 and TRBJ2-7; tentative D call: TRBD2 (6 bases). Trimming stripped 6 bases from V and 3 bases from J, with 15 bases between. Germline V lookup: CDR1 SGHTA, CDR2 FQGNSA. This CDR3 region has 14 residues. The CDR3 DNA sequence: TGTGCCAGCAGGGAGGGACCCGTGGGCTACGAGCAGTACTTC. Protein sequence: CASREGPVGYEQYF.

The rearrangement joins TRBV20-1 to TRBJ1-1; TRBD1 might be the D (6 bases). V dropped 0 bases and J dropped 1 base, with 15 bases sitting between them. The CDR3 is made up of 16 amino acids. The germline V gene has CDR1 DFQATT and CDR2 SNEGSKA (reference sequence). CDR3 amino acids: CSAREYSGGANTEAFF. DNA of the CDR3: TGCAGTGCTAGAGAGTATTCTGGGGGCGCGAACACTGAAGCTTTCTTT.

This clonotype was counted only a few times. The rearrangement uses TRBV7-9 and TRBJ1-5, with TRBD1 as a possible D gene (5 bases). Trimming stripped 5 bases from V and 9 bases from J, with 17 bases between. Germline lookup yields CDR1 SEHNR and CDR2 FQNEAQ (reference sequence). This CDR3 comprises 14 residues. The CDR3 region is CASSQEGTWRPQHF. The CDR3 bases are TGTGCCAGCAGCCAGGAGGGGACCTGGAGGCCCCAGCATTTT.

V usage is TRBV28 and J usage is TRBJ1-5; D uncertain. Germline CDR1 reads MDHEN; CDR2 reads SYDVKM. The CDR3 extends over 14 amino acids. With 5 bases removed from V and 3 bases from J, the gap between germline ends came to 11 bases. The CDR3 loop reads CASSTRRSNQPQHF. The CDR3 region has the DNA TGTGCCAGCAGTACCCGGCGATCCAATCAGCCCCAGCATTTT.